This T cell receptor beta chain was identified during a study of identical twins. V was cut by 1 base and J by 3 bases, with 10 bases left in between. Germline CDR1 MGHRA, CDR2 YSYEKL. The CDR3 is 14 amino acids. Every one of the donors was a healthy Caucasian. TCRdb reprocessed the 5' RACE reads with MiXCR, giving one entry per CDR3 protein. The table records about 520,000 distinct CDR3 sequences, roughly 21% of them present only once. These data also formed part of another study, on T cells expressing NK-cell markers. That report adds: Investigators obtained TCR beta repertoires from sorted CD3+CD56+NKG2C+, CD3+CD56+NKG2C- and CD3+CD56-NKG2C+ T cells. An anti-gamma-delta TCR antibody confined sorting to alpha-beta TCR T cells across several of the experiments.

This sequence originates from a woman younger than 30 in good health. Specimen: CD4+ T cells sorted from blood. The J gene is TRBJ2-7, the V gene TRBV4-1; TRBD2 might be the D (5 bases). CDR3 in amino acids: CASSQVGGRYEQYF. As DNA, the CDR3 is TGCGCCAGCAGCCAAGTAGGCGGGCGCTACGAGCAGTACTTC.